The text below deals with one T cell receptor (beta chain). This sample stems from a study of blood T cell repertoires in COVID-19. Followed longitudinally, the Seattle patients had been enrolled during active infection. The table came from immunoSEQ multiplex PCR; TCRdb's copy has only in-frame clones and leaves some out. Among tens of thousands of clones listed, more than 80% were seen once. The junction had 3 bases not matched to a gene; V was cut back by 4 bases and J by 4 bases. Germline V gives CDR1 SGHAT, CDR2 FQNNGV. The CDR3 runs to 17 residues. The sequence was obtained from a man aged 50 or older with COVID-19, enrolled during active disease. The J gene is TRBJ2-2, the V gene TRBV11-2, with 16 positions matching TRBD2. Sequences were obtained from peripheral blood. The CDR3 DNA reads TGTGCCAGCAGCTCGGGACTAGCGGGGGGGTCCACCGGGGAGCTGTTTTTT. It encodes CASSSGLAGGSTGELFF.